This TCR beta chain comes out of a study of cytomegalovirus exposure and HLA in healthy donors. Study results and caveats: Later analysis identified about 18,000 TCR beta sequences associated with HLA alleles, using a false discovery rate threshold of 0.05. Likely technical artifact: a cluster of highly shared sequence variants. Among the CMV-associated chains, three were confirmed in vitro as specific for CMV antigens. CMV serostatus alone was available as immune exposure information.

The PCR contained 60 Vbeta and 13 Jbeta primers. The assay was immunoSEQ multiplex PCR, and TCRdb's table has in-frame clones only and misses some. The sample contains around 210,000 clones, roughly 80% of which appear only once. In the case of this clone: The antigen is not known.

Sequencing was performed on PBMCs. The sequence was obtained from a male donor in good health and CMV-seropositive.

CDR3 sequence reads: CASGMGGFGAFF. The CDR3 DNA reads TGTGCCAGCGGAATGGGGGGTTTTGGAGCTTTCTTT. This chain links TRBV5-5 with TRBJ1-1; a possible D gene is TRBD1 (5 bases). Germline V gene sequence: CDR1 SGHKS, CDR2 YYEKEE (reference sequence). Between the trimmed V and J ends, which lost 7 bases and 10 bases, there was a span of 17 bases. This CDR3 has 12 residues.